Described below is a single T cell receptor beta chain sequence and its context. Its antigen is unknown. Per-base qualities were not stored, and no clone one base away is much larger. The sample belongs to a study of beta chain features in type 1 diabetes (dated by TCRdb to about 2018). In the study overall: Mean age, gender distribution, total cell number and subset yield did not differ between patients and healthy donors. A total of approximately 110,000,000 sorted cells were examined across all samples, and a strong correlation was observed between cell number per subset and RNA yield. The study compared the TCRB repertoires of sorted circulating CD4+ T cell subsets in recently diagnosed type 1 diabetes patients with those in matched healthy donors. Naive and central memory subsets were obtained from all 30 or so donors, but regulatory and stem cell-like memory subsets were isolated from only 8 patients and roughly eight healthy donors.

Each donor gave one peripheral blood draw, averaging around 0.11 L, which was collected into heparinised tubes. Using a panel that included CD45RO, CCR7, CD25, CD127, CD95 and CD27, naive, central memory, regulatory and stem cell-like memory CD4+ T cells were sorted on a BD FACSAria II. Purity was above 95% for every sorted population. PBMCs were separated immediately by Lymphoprep density gradient centrifugation and were stained directly, without being cultured. Samples were stained and sorted in pairs, with one healthy donor and one patient per experiment, so that batch effects were minimized. The entire isolated RNA was reverse transcribed using the High Capacity cDNA Reverse Transcription Kit, and thus expressed TCRB transcripts were sequenced. Deep immunoSEQ sequencing was applied to naive, central memory and regulatory T cell samples, giving an average of about 3.4 million total reads per sample. Sorted cells were lysed in RLT buffer and RNA was extracted with DNase-treated RNeasy Micro or Mini kits, depending on cell number. Each cell subset was processed separately to prevent cross-contamination, with patient and healthy donor samples processed together. TCRB sequences were amplified from cDNA with the immunoSEQ multiplex PCR, producing 87-bp fragments spanning the CDR3 region. The amplicons were sequenced using the Illumina HiSeq platform. Regarding the original processing steps: PCR bias was computationally corrected using synthetic template baselines, reads within Hamming distance 2 were collapsed, and singletons that could not be merged were discarded. By aligning reads against IMGT, V, D and J genes, CDR3 length, and insertions or deletions at six rearrangement sites were assigned. Within each subset, clonotype counts were normalized to sorted cell number, after which true diversity and Gini coefficients were computed with the tcR R package. The overlap coefficient, calculated on TCRB nucleotide sequences, was used to quantify repertoire sharing. Out-of-frame TCRB sequences from naive cells were analyzed as a proxy for the pre-selection repertoire. Sourced from immuneACCESS, this table was stored by TCRdb with only in-frame sequences that have V and J called. A share of the clones is absent; for the studies checked, an unresolved V gene accounts for under half, and the remainder has no known explanation. V and J calls plus clone size are reproduced from that table; the DNA served to infer D and trimming. The sample yields about 740,000 clones; roughly 13% were counted once. The ten biggest clones cover approximately 0.022% of the sample.

Study-wide findings and limitations: Only small numbers of individuals were included in the HLA sub-analyses, which left unresolved whether HLA type had any influence on TCRB rearrangement. Naive, central memory and regulatory TCRB repertoires appeared more similar among patients than among healthy donors. Because cDNA was sequenced instead of genomic DNA, highly expressing activated cells could be over-represented, though the groups showed no difference in activation or CD3 levels. A moderate but significant shortening of TCRB CDR3 length was observed in type 1 diabetes patients in all four CD4+ subsets. Shorter templates might be favored by PCR, yet because patient and control samples were amplified and corrected together, any such skew would affect both groups equally. At VDJ recombination sites, patients with type 1 diabetes made fewer insertions and deleted more nucleotides, a pattern implying thymic rearrangement abnormalities.

V is clipped by 1 base and J by 6 bases, and the sequence between their germline boundaries is 9 bases long. The CDR3 contains 13 residues, cysteine and phenylalanine counted. The retained sequence is limited to the CDR3, 39 bases, with the frame set at the first base. The germline V gene (reference sequence) provides CDR1 SEHNR and CDR2 FQNEAQ. What was sequenced was naive CD4+ T cells from blood. The cell subset or site label, read with the paper, signifies: true naive CD4+ T cells. The source is a man younger than 35 with type 1 diabetes. The chain couples TRBV7-9 to TRBJ1-1; the D gene is not confidently resolved. The CDR3 protein: CASSLVVGSEAFF. Read as DNA, the sequence is TGTGCCAGCAGCTTAGTAGTAGGCTCTGAAGCTTTCTTT.